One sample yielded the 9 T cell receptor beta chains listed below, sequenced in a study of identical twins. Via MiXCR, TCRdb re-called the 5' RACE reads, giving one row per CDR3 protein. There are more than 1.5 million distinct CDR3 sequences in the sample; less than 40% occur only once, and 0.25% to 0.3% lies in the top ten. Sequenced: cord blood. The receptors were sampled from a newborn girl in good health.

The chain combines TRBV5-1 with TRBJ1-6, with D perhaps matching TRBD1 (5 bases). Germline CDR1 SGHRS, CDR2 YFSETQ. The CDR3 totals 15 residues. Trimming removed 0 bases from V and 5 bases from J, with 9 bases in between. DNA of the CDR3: TGCGCCAGCAGCTTGGCCCAGGGAAATAATTCACCCCTCCACTTT. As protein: CASSLAQGNNSPLHF. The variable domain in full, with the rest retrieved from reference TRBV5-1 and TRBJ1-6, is KAGVTQTPRYLIKTRGQQVTLSCSPISGHRSVSWYQQTPGQGLQFLFEYFSETQRNKGNFPGRFSGRQFSNSRSEMNVSTLELGDSALYLCASSLAQGNNSPLHFGNGTRLTVT.

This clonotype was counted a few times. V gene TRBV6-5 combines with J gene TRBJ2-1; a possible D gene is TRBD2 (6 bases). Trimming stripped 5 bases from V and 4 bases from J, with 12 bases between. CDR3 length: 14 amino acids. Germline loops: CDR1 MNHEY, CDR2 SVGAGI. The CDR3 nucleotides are TGTGCCAGCAGTACGGGCGGGGTATACAATGAGCAGTTCTTC. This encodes CASSTGGVYNEQFF.

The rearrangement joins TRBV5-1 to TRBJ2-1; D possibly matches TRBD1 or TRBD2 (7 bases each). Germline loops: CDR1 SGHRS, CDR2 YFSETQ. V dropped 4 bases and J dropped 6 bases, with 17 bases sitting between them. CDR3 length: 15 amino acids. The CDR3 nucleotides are TGCGCCAGCAGCGGGGGGGACAGCTTCTTCAATGAGCAGTTCTTC. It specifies CASSGGDSFFNEQFF. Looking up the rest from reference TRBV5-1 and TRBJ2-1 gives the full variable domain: KAGVTQTPRYLIKTRGQQVTLSCSPISGHRSVSWYQQTPGQGLQFLFEYFSETQRNKGNFPGRFSGRQFSNSRSEMNVSTLELGDSALYLCASSGGDSFFNEQFFGPGTRLTVL.

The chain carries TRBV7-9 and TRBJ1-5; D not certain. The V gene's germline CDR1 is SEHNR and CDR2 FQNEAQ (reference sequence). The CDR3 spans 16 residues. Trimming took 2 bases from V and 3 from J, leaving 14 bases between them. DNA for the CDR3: TGTGCCAGCAGCTTATATAAGGATCGGGCCAATCAGCCCCAGCATTTT. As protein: CASSLYKDRANQPQHF.

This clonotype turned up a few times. CDR3 DNA: TGCAGCGTTGAGCAAATTAACACCGGGGAGCTGTTTTTT. Amino acid sequence: CSVEQINTGELFF. The chain carries TRBV29-1 and TRBJ2-2; no definite D call. V lost 3 bases, J lost 2 bases, and 7 bases lay in between. The CDR3 is 13 amino acids. The germline CDR1 and CDR2 sequences are SQVTM and ANQGSEA.

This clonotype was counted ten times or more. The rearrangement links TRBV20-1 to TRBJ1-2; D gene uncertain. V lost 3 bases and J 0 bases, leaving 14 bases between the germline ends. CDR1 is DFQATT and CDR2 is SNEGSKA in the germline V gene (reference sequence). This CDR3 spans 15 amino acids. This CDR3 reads CSASGGDLTNYGYTF. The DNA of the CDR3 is TGCAGTGCTAGCGGAGGAGATCTCACTAACTATGGCTACACCTTC.

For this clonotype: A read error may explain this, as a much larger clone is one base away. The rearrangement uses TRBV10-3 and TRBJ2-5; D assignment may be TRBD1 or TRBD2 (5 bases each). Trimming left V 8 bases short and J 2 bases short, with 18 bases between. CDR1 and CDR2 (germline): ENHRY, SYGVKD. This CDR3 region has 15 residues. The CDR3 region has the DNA TGTGCCATCGGAGCTGGGACGGAACTTCAAGAGACCCAGTACTTC. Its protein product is CAIGAGTELQETQYF.

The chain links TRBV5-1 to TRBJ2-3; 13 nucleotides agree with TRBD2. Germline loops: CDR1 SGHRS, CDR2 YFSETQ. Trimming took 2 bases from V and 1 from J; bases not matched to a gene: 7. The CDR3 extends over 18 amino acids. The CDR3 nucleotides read TGCGCCAGCAGCTTCGGACTAGCGGGAGATTCCCGCACAGATACGCAGTATTTT. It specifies CASSFGLAGDSRTDTQYF.

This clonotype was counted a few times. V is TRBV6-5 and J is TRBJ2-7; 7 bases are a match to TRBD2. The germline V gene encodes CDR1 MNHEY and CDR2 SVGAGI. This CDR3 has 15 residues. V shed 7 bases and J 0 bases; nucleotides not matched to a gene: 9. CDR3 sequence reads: CASTPTPSGSYEQYF. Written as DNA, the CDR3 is TGTGCCAGCACCCCCACGCCTAGCGGCTCCTACGAGCAGTACTTC.